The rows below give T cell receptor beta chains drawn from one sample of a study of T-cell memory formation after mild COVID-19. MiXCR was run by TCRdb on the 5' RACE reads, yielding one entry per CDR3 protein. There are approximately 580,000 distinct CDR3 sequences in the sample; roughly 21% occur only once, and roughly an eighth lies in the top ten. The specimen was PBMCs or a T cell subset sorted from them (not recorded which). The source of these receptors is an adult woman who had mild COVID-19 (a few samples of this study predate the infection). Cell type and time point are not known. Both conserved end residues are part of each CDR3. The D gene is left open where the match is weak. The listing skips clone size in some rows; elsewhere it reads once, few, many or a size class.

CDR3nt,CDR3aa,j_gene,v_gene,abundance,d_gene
TGTGCCAGCAGCTCGTTGACAGGGAGGCACGAGCAGTACTTC,CASSSLTGRHEQYF,TRBJ2-7,TRBV11-2,.,.
TGTGCCAGCAGCTCCCAAAAGGGGGCTGGGGCTGAAGCTTTCTTT,CASSSQKGAGAEAFF,TRBJ1-1,TRBV5-5,.,TRBD1
TGTGCCAGCAGCCACCAACAGGGGGCAAACATTCAGTACTTC,CASSHQQGANIQYF,TRBJ2-4,TRBV3-1,.,TRBD1
TGTGCCAGCAGTACGGACAGGGACCTAAGGACCAATCAGCCCCAGCATTTT,CASSTDRDLRTNQPQHF,TRBJ1-5,TRBV28,.,TRBD1
TGTGCCAGCAGCATGACTAGCGGGGGGGCAGATACGCAGTATTTT,CASSMTSGGADTQYF,TRBJ2-3,TRBV21-1,once,.
TGTGCCAGCAGTTATCCAACCGGACAGGGGAGAGGTGAAAAACTGTTTTTT,CASSYPTGQGRGEKLFF,TRBJ1-4,TRBV6-6,.,TRBD1
TGTGCCAGCAGCGTCGGGACTAGCAGCCAAGAGACCCAGTACTTC,CASSVGTSSQETQYF,TRBJ2-5,TRBV9,.,TRBD2
TGCAGTGCCGAGGATGAGGGTCACTATGGCTACACCTTC,CSAEDEGHYGYTF,TRBJ1-2,TRBV20-1,few,.
TGTGCCAGCACTCTACAGGGAGGGAGAGGAGATACGCAGTATTTT,CASTLQGGRGDTQYF,TRBJ2-3,TRBV6-6,many,.
TGTGCCAGCAGCAAAGCGGATAGGGTTTTCGGGGGCCAAGAGACCCAGTACTTC,CASSKADRVFGGQETQYF,TRBJ2-5,TRBV7-9,.,.
TGTGCCAGCAGTGAATCAGCGGGAGTAGATGAGCAGTTCTTC,CASSESAGVDEQFF,TRBJ2-1,TRBV6-2/TRBV6-3,many,TRBD2
TGTGCCAGCAGCTTAAGACGGGATGGGGAGCAGTACTTC,CASSLRRDGEQYF,TRBJ2-7,TRBV7-3,few,.
TGCAGTGCTAGAGGTCCGAGGGGAGGTAATTCACCCCTCCACTTT,CSARGPRGGNSPLHF,TRBJ1-6,TRBV20-1,few,.
TGTGCCAGCAGTTTGACCGGGGGACGCGCCGGGAGATCTTACGAGCAGTACTTC,CASSLTGGRAGRSYEQYF,TRBJ2-7,TRBV12-3/TRBV12-4,few,.
TGTGCCAGCAGTTACCGTCCCACCCAGCGGGAGTCTCCCGAGCAGTACTTC,CASSYRPTQRESPEQYF,TRBJ2-7,TRBV6-6,once,TRBD2
TGTGCCAGCAGCAAAGTGGGGGGAGATTTTGGGACCGGGGAGCTGTTTTTT,CASSKVGGDFGTGELFF,TRBJ2-2,TRBV21-1,.,.
TGTGCCACCAGCAAGTATGGACAGGGGATCTACGAGCAGTACTTC,CATSKYGQGIYEQYF,TRBJ2-7,TRBV15,.,TRBD1
TGTGCCAGCAGTGCTACTTCCGGGACGGGCTATGGCTACACCTTC,CASSATSGTGYGYTF,TRBJ1-2,TRBV6-1,.,.
TGCGCCAGCAGTCAACAGTGGGGGTCCGGGACAGGGGGCTGGAGCACCGGGGAGCTGTTTTTT,CASSQQWGSGTGGWSTGELFF,TRBJ2-2,TRBV23-1,few,TRBD1
TGTGCCAGCAGTTATAGTGGGTTCACTGAAGCTTTCTTT,CASSYSGFTEAFF,TRBJ1-1,TRBV12-3/TRBV12-4,.,.
TGTGCCAGCAGCGTGGATATGGGCCAAGAGACCCAGTACTTC,CASSVDMGQETQYF,TRBJ2-5,TRBV9,.,.
TGTGCCAGCTCACCAGAGGAGGGGCTGAACACTGAAGCTTTCTTT,CASSPEEGLNTEAFF,TRBJ1-1,TRBV18,few,.
TGTGCCAGCAGTTTAGGGGGGATGGTAACCAAGAACATTCAGTACTTC,CASSLGGMVTKNIQYF,TRBJ2-4,TRBV12-3/TRBV12-4,.,.
TGTGCCAGCAGCCCCCGTGGGCAGGGAGCTTACCAAGAGACCCAGTACTTC,CASSPRGQGAYQETQYF,TRBJ2-5,TRBV7-2,.,.
TGTGCCAGTAGTATCGACCACTCGTACACAGATACGCAGTATTTT,CASSIDHSYTDTQYF,TRBJ2-3,TRBV19,few,.